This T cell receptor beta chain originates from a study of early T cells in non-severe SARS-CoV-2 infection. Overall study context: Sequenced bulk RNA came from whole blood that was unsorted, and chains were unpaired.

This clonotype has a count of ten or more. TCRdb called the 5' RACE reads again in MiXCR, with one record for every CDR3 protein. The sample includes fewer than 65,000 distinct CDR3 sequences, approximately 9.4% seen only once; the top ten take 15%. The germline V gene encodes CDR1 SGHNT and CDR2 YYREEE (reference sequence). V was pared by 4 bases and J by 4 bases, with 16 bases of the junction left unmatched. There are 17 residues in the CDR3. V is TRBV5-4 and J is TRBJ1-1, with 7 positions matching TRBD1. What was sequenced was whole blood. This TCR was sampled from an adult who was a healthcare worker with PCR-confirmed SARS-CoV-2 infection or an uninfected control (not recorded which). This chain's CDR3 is CASSPGTRGNRGTEAFF. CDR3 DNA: TGTGCCAGCAGCCCGGGGACCAGGGGGAATCGGGGCACTGAAGCTTTCTTT. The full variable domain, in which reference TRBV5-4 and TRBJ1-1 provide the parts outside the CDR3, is ETGVTQSPTHLIKTRGQQVTLRCSSQSGHNTVSWYQQALGQGPQFIFQYYREEENGRGNFPPRFSGLQFPNYSSELNVNALELDDSALYLCASSPGTRGNRGTEAFFGQGTRLTVV.